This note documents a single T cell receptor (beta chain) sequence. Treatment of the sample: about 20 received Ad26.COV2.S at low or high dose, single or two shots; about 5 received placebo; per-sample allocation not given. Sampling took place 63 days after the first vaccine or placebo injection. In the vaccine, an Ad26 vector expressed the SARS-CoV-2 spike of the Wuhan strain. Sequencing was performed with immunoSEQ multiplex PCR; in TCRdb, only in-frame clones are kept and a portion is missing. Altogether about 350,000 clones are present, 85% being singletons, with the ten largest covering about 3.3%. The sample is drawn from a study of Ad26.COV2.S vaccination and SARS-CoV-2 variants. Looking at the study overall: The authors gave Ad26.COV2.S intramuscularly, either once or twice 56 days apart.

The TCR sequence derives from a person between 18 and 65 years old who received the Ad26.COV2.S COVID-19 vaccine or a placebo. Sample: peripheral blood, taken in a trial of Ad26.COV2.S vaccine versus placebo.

The CDR3 nucleotides read TGTGCCAGCAGCCTAGACAGGTCGGCTGAAAAACTGTTTTTT. As protein: CASSLDRSAEKLFF. The genes are TRBV2 and TRBJ1-4, with D possibly being TRBD1 (6 bases). Germline V lookup: CDR1 SNHLY, CDR2 FYNNEI. This CDR3 is built from 14 residues. Trimming took 6 bases from V and 7 from J, leaving 15 bases between them.